This T cell receptor (beta chain) was obtained from a study of regulatory T cells in long-lasting Graves disease. Whole-study context: Positivity for TSH receptor antibodies plus over 5 years of antithyroid drugs meant persistent Graves' disease.

Specified time point: persistent/refractory GD, antithyroid drugs over 5 years with positive TRAb. Extracted RNA from PBMCs served as the source of the TCR library. Germline V gene lookup returns CDR1 SGHNT and CDR2 YENEEA. The ends were cut back, 3 bases at V and 0 bases at J, with 9 bases in the middle. This CDR3 has 15 residues. Study-level findings and limits: Peripheral blood alone, not thyroid tissue, underwent study. Patients with persistent disease showed a bias toward TRBV28, TRBJ1-2 and TRBJ2-5.

CDR3-region Arm-PCR and iRepertoire HTBI primers produced the TCR beta libraries. TCRdb re-derived calls from the multiplex PCR reads in MiXCR, one entry per CDR3 protein. The profile shows 400,000 to 500,000 distinct CDR3 sequences, under 25% of them singletons. This clonotype was counted once. Its matching antigen is unknown. The clonotype originates from a female donor with Graves disease. The chain links TRBV11-3 to TRBJ2-1; a possible D gene is TRBD2 (6 bases). This specimen was peripheral blood mononuclear cells (PBMCs), taken when the disease was refractory, from a patient treated with antithyroid drugs. The CDR3 is CASSLETSSYNEQFF. The CDR3 nucleotides are TGTGCCAGCAGCTTGGAGACTAGCTCCTACAATGAGCAGTTCTTC.